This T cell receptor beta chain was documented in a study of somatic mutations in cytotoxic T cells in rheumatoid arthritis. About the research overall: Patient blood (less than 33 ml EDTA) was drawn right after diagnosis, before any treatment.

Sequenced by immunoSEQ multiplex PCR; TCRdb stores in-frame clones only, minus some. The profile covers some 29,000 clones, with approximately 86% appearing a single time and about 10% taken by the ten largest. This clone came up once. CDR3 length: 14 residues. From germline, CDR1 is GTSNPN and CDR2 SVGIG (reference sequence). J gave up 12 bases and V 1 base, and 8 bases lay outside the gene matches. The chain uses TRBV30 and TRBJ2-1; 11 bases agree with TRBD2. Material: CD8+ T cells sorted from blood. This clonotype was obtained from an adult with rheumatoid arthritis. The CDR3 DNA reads TGTGCCTGGAGTGGGGTAGCGGGAGGGCCTATGCAGTTCTTC. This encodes CAWSGVAGGPMQFF.